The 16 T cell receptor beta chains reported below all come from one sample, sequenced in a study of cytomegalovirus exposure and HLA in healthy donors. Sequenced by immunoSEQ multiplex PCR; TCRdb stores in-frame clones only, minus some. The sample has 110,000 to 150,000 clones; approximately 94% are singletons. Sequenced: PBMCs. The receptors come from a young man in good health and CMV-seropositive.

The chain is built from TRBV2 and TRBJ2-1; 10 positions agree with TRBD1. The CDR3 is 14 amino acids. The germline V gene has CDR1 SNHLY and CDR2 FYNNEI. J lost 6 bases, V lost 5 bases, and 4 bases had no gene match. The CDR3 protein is CASSRQGASNEQFF. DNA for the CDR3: TGTGCCAGCAGTCGACAGGGGGCTTCCAATGAGCAGTTCTTC.

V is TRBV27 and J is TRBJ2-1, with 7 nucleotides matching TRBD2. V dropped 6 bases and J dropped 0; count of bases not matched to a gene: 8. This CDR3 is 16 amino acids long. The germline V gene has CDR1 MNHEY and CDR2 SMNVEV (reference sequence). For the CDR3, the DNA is TGTGCCAGCAGGACGACGCCGGGAGGCTCCTACAATGAGCAGTTCTTC. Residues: CASRTTPGGSYNEQFF.

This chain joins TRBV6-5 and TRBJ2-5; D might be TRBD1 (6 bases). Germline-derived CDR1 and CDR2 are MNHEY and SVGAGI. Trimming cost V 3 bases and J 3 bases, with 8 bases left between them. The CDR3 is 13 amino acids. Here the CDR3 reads CASSYTGKETQYF. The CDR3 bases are TGTGCCAGCAGTTATACAGGGAAAGAGACCCAGTACTTC.

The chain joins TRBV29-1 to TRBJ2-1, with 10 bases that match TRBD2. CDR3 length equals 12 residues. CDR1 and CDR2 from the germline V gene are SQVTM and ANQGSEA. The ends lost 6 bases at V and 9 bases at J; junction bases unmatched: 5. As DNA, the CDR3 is TGCAGCGTCGTAGCGGGAGGCAGTGAGCAGTTCTTC. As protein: CSVVAGGSEQFF.

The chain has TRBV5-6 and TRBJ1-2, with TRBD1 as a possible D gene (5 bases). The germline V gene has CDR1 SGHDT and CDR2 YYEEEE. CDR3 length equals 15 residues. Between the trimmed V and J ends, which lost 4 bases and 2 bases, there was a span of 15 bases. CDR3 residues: CASSPLGGGNYGYTF. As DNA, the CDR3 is TGTGCCAGCAGCCCGCTTGGTGGGGGGAACTATGGCTACACCTTC.

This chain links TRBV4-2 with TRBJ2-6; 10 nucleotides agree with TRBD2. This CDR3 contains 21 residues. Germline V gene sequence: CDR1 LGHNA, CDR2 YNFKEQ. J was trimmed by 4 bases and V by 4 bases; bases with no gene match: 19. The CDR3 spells CASSLRLQGLAGVRGANVLTF. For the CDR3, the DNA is TGTGCCAGCAGCCTCCGCCTACAGGGCCTAGCGGGAGTGAGAGGGGCCAACGTCCTGACTTTC.

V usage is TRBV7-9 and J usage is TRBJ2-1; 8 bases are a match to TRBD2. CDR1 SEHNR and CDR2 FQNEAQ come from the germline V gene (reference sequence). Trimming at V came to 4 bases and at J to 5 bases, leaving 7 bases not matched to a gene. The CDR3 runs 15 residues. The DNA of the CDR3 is TGTGCCAGCAGCTCCCCGCTAGCGGGTGACAATGAGCAGTTCTTC. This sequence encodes CASSSPLAGDNEQFF. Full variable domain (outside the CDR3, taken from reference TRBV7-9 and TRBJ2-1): DTGVSQNPRHKITKRGQNVTFRCDPISEHNRLYWYRQTLGQGPEFLTYFQNEAQLEKSRLLSDRFSAERPKGSFSTLEIQRTEQGDSAMYLCASSSPLAGDNEQFFGPGTRLTVL.

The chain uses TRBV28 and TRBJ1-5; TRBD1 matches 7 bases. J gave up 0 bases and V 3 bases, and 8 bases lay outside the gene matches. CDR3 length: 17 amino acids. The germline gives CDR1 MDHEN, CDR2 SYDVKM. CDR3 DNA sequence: TGTGCCAGCAGTTTCCAAACGACAGGGCATAGCAATCAGCCCCAGCATTTT. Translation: CASSFQTTGHSNQPQHF.

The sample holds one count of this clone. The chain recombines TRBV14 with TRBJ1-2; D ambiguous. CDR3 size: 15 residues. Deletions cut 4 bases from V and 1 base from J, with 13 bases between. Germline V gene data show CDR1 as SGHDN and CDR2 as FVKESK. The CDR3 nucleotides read TGTGCCAGCAGCCCCCTACGATTTTTTAACTATGGCTACACCTTC. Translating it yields CASSPLRFFNYGYTF.

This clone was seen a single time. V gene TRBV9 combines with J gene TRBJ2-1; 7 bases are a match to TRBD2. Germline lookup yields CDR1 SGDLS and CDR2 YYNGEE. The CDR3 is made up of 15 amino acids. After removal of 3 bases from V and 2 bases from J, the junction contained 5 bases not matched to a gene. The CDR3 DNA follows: TGTGCCAGCAGCGCGGGCGGGGGAACCTACAATGAGCAGTTCTTC. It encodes CASSAGGGTYNEQFF.

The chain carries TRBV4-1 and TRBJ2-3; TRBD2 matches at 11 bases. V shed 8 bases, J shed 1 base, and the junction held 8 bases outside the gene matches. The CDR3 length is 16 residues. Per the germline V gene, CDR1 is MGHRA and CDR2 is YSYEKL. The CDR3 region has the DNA TGCGCCAGCCGCGGGGTAGCGGGAGGGCGCACAGATACGCAGTATTTT. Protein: CASRGVAGGRTDTQYF.

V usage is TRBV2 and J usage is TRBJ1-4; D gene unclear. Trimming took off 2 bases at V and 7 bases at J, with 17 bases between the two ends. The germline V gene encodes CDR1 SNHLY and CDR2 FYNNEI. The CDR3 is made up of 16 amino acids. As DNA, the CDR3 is TGTGCCAGCAGTGAATCCTTCGGTGCAAGCTCTGAAAAACTGTTTTTT. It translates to CASSESFGASSEKLFF.

CDR3 residues: CASSAVPGETQYF. CDR3 coding DNA: TGTGCCAGCAGCGCCGTTCCGGGGGAGACCCAGTACTTC. This sequence joins TRBV2 and TRBJ2-5; weak D call: TRBD2 (5 bases). The V gene's germline CDR1 is SNHLY and CDR2 FYNNEI. There are 13 residues in the CDR3. V shed 6 bases and J shed 5 bases, with 13 bases lying between them.

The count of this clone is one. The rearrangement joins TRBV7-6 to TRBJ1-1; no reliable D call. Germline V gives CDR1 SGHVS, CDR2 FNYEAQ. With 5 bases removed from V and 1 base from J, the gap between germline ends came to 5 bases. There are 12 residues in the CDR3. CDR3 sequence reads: CASSATNTEAFF. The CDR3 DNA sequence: TGTGCCAGCAGCGCTACGAACACTGAAGCTTTCTTT.

The CDR3 loop reads CASSYLRQGAETQYF. CDR3 DNA sequence: TGTGCCAGCAGTTATTTGCGACAGGGGGCAGAGACCCAGTACTTC. This rearrangement joins TRBV6-6 to TRBJ2-5; 10 bases are a match to TRBD1. Germline assignment: CDR1 MNHNY and CDR2 SVGAGI (reference sequence). The CDR3 covers 15 residues. Trimming cost V 3 bases and J 4 bases; bases outside gene matches: 5.

This CDR3 reads CASSSGGVWSYTF. CDR3 bases: TGTGCCAGCAGCTCTGGGGGGGTTTGGAGCTACACCTTC. The chain links TRBV9 to TRBJ1-2, with a weak D call TRBD1 (5 bases). Trimming pared 4 bases from V and 9 bases from J, leaving 16 bases between. The V gene's germline CDR1 is SGDLS and CDR2 YYNGEE. The CDR3 totals 13 residues.